This T cell receptor beta chain was profiled in a study of T-cell reconstitution after alpha-beta-depleted transplantation in children. This clonotype was counted only a few times. Researchers prepared the TCRbeta library using unique molecular identifiers, the study reports. TCRdb reprocessed the PCR reads via MiXCR and lists one record per CDR3 protein. Of approximately 980,000 distinct CDR3 sequences in the sample, around 30% were seen once. CDR1 and CDR2 (germline): MGHDK, SYGVNS. V was trimmed by 1 base and J by 5 bases, leaving 9 bases between them. The length of the CDR3 is 15 residues. The chain recombines TRBV25-1 with TRBJ1-6; no clear D. This TCR was sampled from a boy younger than two who had a stem cell transplant for SCID, so the T cells may come from the graft donor. Sequenced material: PBMCs, mostly from graft donor cells, taken 360 days after TCRalphabeta/CD19-depleted stem cell transplant. CDR3: CASSESYGHNSPLHF. For the CDR3, the DNA is TGTGCCAGCAGTGAATCCTACGGTCATAATTCACCCCTCCACTTT.